The rows below give T cell receptor beta chains drawn from one sample of a study of T cells after yellow fever vaccination. TCRdb used MiXCR to reprocess the 5' RACE reads, holding one entry per CDR3 protein. This table has some 300,000 distinct CDR3 sequences, around 10% appearing once. The specimen comprised CD4+ T cells sorted from PBMCs, sampled 45 days after the yellow fever booster vaccination. The receptors stem from a man between 18 and 29 years old who received the YFV17D yellow fever vaccine. Both conserved end residues are part of each CDR3. The D gene is left open where the match is weak.

V gene	J gene	D gene	CDR3 protein
TRBV18	TRBJ2-1	TRBD2	CASSPASGGVNEQFF
TRBV6-6	TRBJ1-4	TRBD1	CASSTGTGPGTEKLFF
TRBV28	TRBJ2-3	.	CASSLLRGAGDTQYF
TRBV7-2	TRBJ1-1	TRBD1	CASSLGQTMNTEAFF
TRBV6-6	TRBJ1-5	TRBD1	CASRTRRGQVGVRDQPQHF
TRBV6-1	TRBJ2-2	TRBD1	CASRALGQSGELFF
TRBV6-2/TRBV6-3	TRBJ2-1	.	CASSRTWGYNEQFF
TRBV24-1	TRBJ1-1	.	CATSGPPENTEAFF
TRBV5-1	TRBJ2-2	TRBD1	CASSGGTGGTGELFF
TRBV6-4	TRBJ2-1	.	CASAGETYNEQFF
TRBV7-9	TRBJ1-3	.	CASSLGDGNTIYF
TRBV7-9	TRBJ2-7	TRBD2	CASSLDGGGYEQYF
TRBV11-2	TRBJ2-1	TRBD2	CASSLVPAGGQVEQFF
TRBV28	TRBJ1-5	.	CASNRYGNQPQHF
TRBV5-1	TRBJ1-6	.	CASSLGQPNGDSPLHF
TRBV5-1	TRBJ2-1	TRBD2	CASSSIAGSYNEQFF
TRBV4-2	TRBJ1-2	.	CASSQGDSQKYGYTF
TRBV7-2	TRBJ2-5	.	CASSLQYQETQYF
TRBV20-1	TRBJ2-7	TRBD2	CSARSRTSGVFYEQYF
TRBV5-1	TRBJ2-2	.	CASSAVRLTGELFF
TRBV4-1	TRBJ2-6	.	CASSQPRGDSLSGANVLTF
TRBV11-2	TRBJ2-7	.	CASSLRTVSYEQYF
TRBV7-2	TRBJ1-6	TRBD1	CASSYRGSSYNSPLHF
TRBV2	TRBJ2-3	.	CASMSAGKDTQYF
TRBV20-1	TRBJ1-1	.	CSARESPVISEAFF
TRBV9	TRBJ2-5	.	CASSVFGGETQYF
TRBV5-1	TRBJ1-1	TRBD1	CASSLEGAPEAFF
TRBV29-1	TRBJ2-7	.	CSVAGDRDLPYEQYF
TRBV28	TRBJ1-1	TRBD1	CASSLYGQGNTEAFF
TRBV12-3/TRBV12-4	TRBJ2-5	TRBD2	CASSRLVGGSETQYF
TRBV12-3/TRBV12-4	TRBJ2-2	TRBD1	CASSLSDRVNTGELFF
TRBV6-1	TRBJ2-1	TRBD2	CASSGSGGSYNEQFF
TRBV4-3	TRBJ2-2	.	CASSQGKVGELFF
TRBV12-3/TRBV12-4	TRBJ2-4	TRBD1	CASSLSLGWDRGGNIQYF
TRBV24-1	TRBJ1-6	TRBD1	CATTKQGQPNNSPLHF
TRBV6-5	TRBJ1-1	.	CASSYSPGRKNTEAFF
TRBV12-3/TRBV12-4	TRBJ1-1	TRBD1	CASKSLGQGAFGAFF
TRBV30	TRBJ2-5	.	CAWRGAAEETQYF
TRBV20-1	TRBJ2-6	TRBD1	CSARPTGNPRGANVLTF
TRBV2	TRBJ2-1	.	CASSEEVRGEQFF
TRBV20-1	TRBJ2-7	.	CSAAAHYSPYEQYF
TRBV7-9	TRBJ1-2	TRBD1	CASSRVGTGGAGGYTF
TRBV3-1	TRBJ2-5	.	CASSQGFSWGETQYF
TRBV5-1	TRBJ2-7	TRBD1	CASSPSGGLYEQYF
TRBV12-3/TRBV12-4	TRBJ2-7	.	CASSLRANSYEQYF
TRBV9	TRBJ2-7	.	CASSVAAGNSYEQYF
TRBV25-1	TRBJ1-2	.	CASSEFDGYGYTF
TRBV12-3/TRBV12-4	TRBJ2-2	.	CASSFRQGRGTGELFF
TRBV10-3	TRBJ1-6	.	CAIRGQLGNSPLHF
TRBV7-9	TRBJ2-3	.	CASSLGFSDTQYF
TRBV5-1	TRBJ2-5	.	CASSQHAEETQYF
TRBV7-2	TRBJ2-5	.	CASSLLGPVQETQYF
TRBV20-1	TRBJ2-5	.	CSASNQGRLKETQYF
TRBV27	TRBJ2-7	TRBD2	CASSSSGEFEQYF
TRBV4-3	TRBJ2-3	.	CASSQDLLYTQYF